This T cell receptor beta chain originates from a study of early T cells in non-severe SARS-CoV-2 infection. TCRdb reanalysed the 5' RACE reads using MiXCR and keeps one entry per CDR3 protein. The table lists tens of thousands of distinct CDR3 sequences, more than 12% of them singletons. There are a few counts of this clonotype. This receptor was obtained from an adult who was a healthcare worker with PCR-confirmed SARS-CoV-2 infection or an uninfected control (not recorded which). Source: whole blood, taken at baseline.

CDR3 nucleotides: TGTGCCAGCAGCCCGCATCAAAGCACAGATACGCAGTATTTT. Translating it yields CASSPHQSTDTQYF. The chain couples TRBV7-2 to TRBJ2-3; D is unclear. The germline CDR1 and CDR2 sequences are SGHTA and FQGNSA. There are 14 residues in the CDR3. Trimming took 5 bases from V and 0 from J, leaving 9 bases between them.